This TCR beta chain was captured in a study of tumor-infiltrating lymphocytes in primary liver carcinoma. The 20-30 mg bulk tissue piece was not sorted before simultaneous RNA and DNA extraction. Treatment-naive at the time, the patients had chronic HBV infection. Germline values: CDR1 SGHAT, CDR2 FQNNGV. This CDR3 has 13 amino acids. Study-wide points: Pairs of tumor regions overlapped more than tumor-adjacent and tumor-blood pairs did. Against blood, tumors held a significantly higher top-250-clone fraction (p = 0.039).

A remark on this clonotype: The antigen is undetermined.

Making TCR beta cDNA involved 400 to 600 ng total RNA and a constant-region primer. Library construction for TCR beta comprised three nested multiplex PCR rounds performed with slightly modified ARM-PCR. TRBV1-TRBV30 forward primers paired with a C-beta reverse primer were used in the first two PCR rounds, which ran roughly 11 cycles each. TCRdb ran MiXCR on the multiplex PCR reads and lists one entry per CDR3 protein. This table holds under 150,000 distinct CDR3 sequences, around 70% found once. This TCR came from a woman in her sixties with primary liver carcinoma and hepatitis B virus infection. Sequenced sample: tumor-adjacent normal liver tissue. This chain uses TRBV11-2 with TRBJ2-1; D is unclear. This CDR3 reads CANSSPLEDEQFF. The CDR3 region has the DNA TGTGCGAACAGCTCACCCTTAGAGGATGAGCAGTTCTTC.